Below, 22 T cell receptor beta chains from the same sample are listed, as sequenced in a study of graft-versus-host responses after intestinal transplantation. Their target antigens are unknown. Some clones are missing from TCRdb's copy, which holds only in-frame ones; the method was immunoSEQ multiplex PCR. Seen here are under 150,000 clones, around 90% observed once, and the top ten hold about 0.16%. The sample here was unstimulated CD4+ T cells sorted from spleen or lymph node cells, taken before intestinal transplant. All receptors derive from a human donor who received an intestinal transplant.

The V gene is TRBV4-1, the J gene TRBJ2-5, with D possibly called TRBD1 or TRBD2 (5 bases each). Germline lookup yields CDR1 MGHRA and CDR2 YSYEKL. Trimming removed 1 base at V and 5 bases at J, with 20 bases between. The CDR3 runs to 17 residues. CDR3 protein: CASSQATGTLGWETQYF. CDR3 nucleotide sequence: TGCGCCAGCAGCCAAGCGACCGGGACCCTTGGGTGGGAGACCCAGTACTTC.

The V and J genes are TRBV19 and TRBJ1-6; 9 positions agree with TRBD1. With 3 bases clipped from V and 4 bases from J, the junction kept 7 bases outside the gene matches. The CDR3 covers 17 residues. Germline V gene sequence: CDR1 LNHDA, CDR2 SQIVND (reference sequence). The CDR3 reads CASSMNRGTGYNSPLHF. The CDR3 DNA is TGTGCCAGTAGTATGAACCGCGGGACAGGGTATAATTCACCCCTCCACTTT.

V gene TRBV7-8 combines with J gene TRBJ2-3; D call uncertain. The germline gives CDR1 SGHVS, CDR2 FQNEAQ. The CDR3 length is 16 residues. V gave up 1 base and J gave up 2 bases, with 13 bases separating them. In nucleotides, the CDR3 is TGTGCCAGCAGCTTAGGACCCTCGAGGTCCACAGATACGCAGTATTTT. Protein product: CASSLGPSRSTDTQYF.

The chain combines TRBV21-1 with TRBJ2-7; the DNA was not compared with TRBD1, the D call given in the table. TRBV21-1 is described as a pseudogene. CDR3 length: 15 amino acids. CDR3 sequence reads: CASSKVGQPTYEQYF. In DNA, the CDR3 is TGTGCCAGCAGCAAAGTTGGGCAGCCCACCTACGAGCAGTACTTC.

The chain recombines TRBV4-1 with TRBJ2-1; tentative D call: TRBD1 (6 bases). Germline CDR1 MGHRA, CDR2 YSYEKL. V was trimmed by 6 bases and J by 8 bases, leaving 8 bases between them. This CDR3 region has 11 residues. In DNA, the CDR3 is TGCGCCAGCAGGAAGGGGGATGAGCAGTTCTTC. It is translated as CASRKGDEQFF.

The chain employs TRBV15 and TRBJ2-6; perhaps TRBD2 as D (5 bases). From germline, CDR1 is LNHNV and CDR2 YYDKDF (reference sequence). V was cut by 1 base and J by 1 base, with 5 bases left in between. The CDR3 consists of 15 residues. CDR3 nucleotide sequence: TGTGCCACCAGCAGAGCGGGGTCTGGGGCCAACGTCCTGACTTTC. It codes for CATSRAGSGANVLTF.

This chain connects TRBV4-1 to TRBJ1-3; 7 bases align to TRBD1. CDR1 MGHRA and CDR2 YSYEKL come from the germline V gene. V lost 1 base to trimming and J lost 4 bases; unmatched junction nucleotides: 10. The CDR3 runs 17 residues. CDR3 sequence: CASSQGLSPGQGNTIYF. For the CDR3, the DNA is TGCGCCAGCAGCCAAGGTTTGAGCCCGGGACAGGGAAACACCATATATTTT.

The chain's CDR3 is CASSLSRASYEQYF. The DNA for the CDR3 is TGTGCCAGCAGCCTTTCGAGGGCCTCTTACGAGCAGTACTTC. V and J are TRBV11-2 and TRBJ2-7, with D possibly being TRBD2 (5 bases). The CDR3 covers 14 residues. Germline CDR1 is SGHAT and CDR2 is FQNNGV. Trimming shortened V by 5 bases and J by 4 bases, and 15 bases separated the two germline ends.

J is TRBJ2-1 and V is TRBV5-1; 9 bases agree with TRBD1. CDR3 length: 16 amino acids. Germline V lookup: CDR1 SGHRS, CDR2 YFSETQ. After removal of 2 bases from V and 4 bases from J, the junction contained 7 bases not matched to a gene. The CDR3 nucleotides read TGCGCCAGCAGCTTAAAAGGACAGGGGTCTTACAATGAGCAGTTCTTC. Its translation is CASSLKGQGSYNEQFF.

This rearrangement joins TRBV5-6 to TRBJ1-1; 11 bases line up with TRBD1. V shed 5 bases, J shed 6 bases, and the junction held 9 bases outside the gene matches. Germline V CDR1 and CDR2: SGHDT, YYEEEE. This CDR3 region has 15 residues. The CDR3 DNA reads TGTGCCAGCAGTTACCCGGACAGGGGGCTTTCTGAAGCTTTCTTT. It translates to CASSYPDRGLSEAFF.

This chain joins TRBV5-1 and TRBJ2-1; D is perhaps TRBD1 (6 bases). Trimming took off 4 bases at V and 0 bases at J, with 11 bases between the two ends. CDR1 is SGHRS, CDR2 YFSETQ, per germline. This CDR3 has 15 amino acids. The CDR3 loop is CASSQGSSSYNEQFF. CDR3 nucleotides: TGCGCCAGCAGCCAGGGGTCGAGCTCCTACAATGAGCAGTTCTTC.

The CDR3 DNA is TGTGCCAGCGCTGAAGACGGAAAGAACACTGAAGCTTTCTTT. Amino acid sequence: CASAEDGKNTEAFF. This chain connects TRBV6-1 to TRBJ1-1; D unclear. The length of the CDR3 is 14 residues. Trimming pared 8 bases from V and 1 base from J, leaving 14 bases between. The germline V gene encodes CDR1 MNHNS and CDR2 SASEGT.

In DNA form, the CDR3 reads TGTGCCAGCAGCTTAGCAGGACCTGGGCCTGAAGCTTTCTTT. Its translation is CASSLAGPGPEAFF. The genes are TRBV7-9 and TRBJ1-1, with D uncertain. CDR3 length: 14 amino acids. Germline lookup yields CDR1 SEHNR and CDR2 FQNEAQ (reference sequence). Trimming removed 0 bases from V and 6 bases from J, with 11 bases in between.

The rearrangement links TRBV19 to TRBJ2-1, with 7 bases fitting TRBD1. CDR3 length: 15 residues. From germline, CDR1 is LNHDA and CDR2 SQIVND (reference sequence). J lost 0 bases, V lost 5 bases, and 4 bases had no gene match. CDR3 bases: TGTGCCAGTAGTCCTTGGGACAGCTCCTACAATGAGCAGTTCTTC. Its translation: CASSPWDSSYNEQFF.

This chain uses TRBV5-1 with TRBJ2-1; 13 bases are shared with TRBD2. This CDR3 spans 19 amino acids. In germline, CDR1 is SGHRS, CDR2 YFSETQ. With 4 bases clipped from V and 0 bases from J, the junction kept 10 bases outside the gene matches. The CDR3 DNA is TGCGCCAGCAGCCCCTTCGGACTAGCGGGGGCCAGCTCCTACAATGAGCAGTTCTTC. It encodes CASSPFGLAGASSYNEQFF. The variable domain in full, with the rest retrieved from reference TRBV5-1 and TRBJ2-1, is KAGVTQTPRYLIKTRGQQVTLSCSPISGHRSVSWYQQTPGQGLQFLFEYFSETQRNKGNFPGRFSGRQFSNSRSEMNVSTLELGDSALYLCASSPFGLAGASSYNEQFFGPGTRLTVL.

The CDR3 here is CASSLRDPGISGELFF. CDR3 DNA sequence: TGTGCCAGCAGTCTCCGGGACCCGGGAATTTCCGGGGAGCTGTTTTTT. The chain couples TRBV2 to TRBJ2-2; D may be TRBD1 or TRBD2 (5 bases each). Germline V gives CDR1 SNHLY, CDR2 FYNNEI. There are 16 residues in the CDR3. The ends were cut back, 5 bases at V and 6 bases at J, with 19 bases in the middle.

This clone was seen just once. The junction differs from germline at one of its ends, possibly a read error. This chain uses TRBV5-1 with TRBJ2-5, with 9 bases fitting TRBD2. This CDR3 region has 15 residues. Germline-derived CDR1 and CDR2 are SGHRS and YFSETQ. This CDR3 is CASSSSGAPQGTQYF. CDR3 coding DNA: TGCGCCAGCAGCTCTAGCGGGGCGCCGCAAGGGACCCAGTACTTC.

The chain combines TRBV6-1 with TRBJ1-6, with 7 nucleotides matching TRBD1. Germline loops: CDR1 MNHNS, CDR2 SASEGT. The CDR3 has 15 residues. V lost 1 base, J lost 8 bases, and 5 bases stayed unmatched. Here the CDR3 reads CASSEGRGQYSPLHF. DNA for the CDR3: TGTGCCAGCAGTGAAGGGCGGGGACAGTATTCACCCCTCCACTTT.

As concerns this clone: This CDR3 is also generated by other DNA sequences in the sample. The chain carries TRBV6-6 and TRBJ2-3; 8 bases map to TRBD2. From germline, CDR1 is MNHNY and CDR2 SVGAGI (reference sequence). This CDR3 comprises 13 residues. The V gene end was trimmed by 8 bases and the J gene end by 1 base; junction bases not matched to a gene: 2. CDR3 coding DNA: TGTGCCAGCCATAGCGGGGGCACAGATACGCAGTATTTT. Its protein is CASHSGGTDTQYF.

This rearrangement joins TRBV4-1 to TRBJ2-1; no clear D gene. The CDR3 covers 14 residues. CDR1 is MGHRA and CDR2 is YSYEKL in the germline V gene. Deletions cut 1 base from V and 6 bases from J, with 10 bases between. CDR3 protein: CASSQVAGRNEQFF. The CDR3, as DNA: TGCGCCAGCAGCCAAGTGGCAGGCCGCAATGAGCAGTTCTTC.

The chain couples TRBV25-1 to TRBJ2-3; tentatively, D is TRBD1 or TRBD2 (5 bases each). V lost 7 bases, J lost 2 bases, and 10 bases lay in between. Germline CDR1 and CDR2: MGHDK and SYGVNS. CDR3 length equals 13 residues. As DNA, the CDR3 is TGTGCCAGCACGGGACCATACACAGATACGCAGTATTTT. Protein sequence: CASTGPYTDTQYF.

This rearrangement joins TRBV7-8 to TRBJ2-3, with D possibly being TRBD2 (5 bases). CDR1 and CDR2 from the germline V gene are SGHVS and FQNEAQ. V lost 0 bases to trimming and J lost 1 base, with 8 bases between them. The CDR3 has 15 residues. The CDR3 nucleotides are TGTGCCAGCAGCTTAGCGTACGGGGGCACAGATACGCAGTATTTT. It is translated as CASSLAYGGTDTQYF. Combining the CDR3 with reference TRBV7-8 and TRBJ2-3 gives the whole variable domain GAGVSQSPRYKVAKRGQDVALRCDPISGHVSLFWYQQALGQGPEFLTYFQNEAQLDKSGLPSDRFFAERPEGSVSTLKIQRTQQEDSAVYLCASSLAYGGTDTQYFGPGTRLTVL.